Following are 10 T cell receptor beta chains from one sample sequenced in a study. TCRdb used MiXCR to reprocess the RT-PCR reads, holding one entry per CDR3 protein. The sample includes 550,000 to 750,000 distinct CDR3 sequences, 14% seen only once; the top ten take about 3.9%. What was sequenced was memory CD4+ T cells from blood. Every receptor here comes from a female donor in good health, serving as a healthy control.

The V gene is TRBV9, the J gene TRBJ2-7, with TRBD1 matching 9 bases. Germline-derived CDR1 and CDR2 are SGDLS and YYNGEE. The CDR3 is 15 residues long. Trimming took 1 base from V and 3 from J; bases not matched to a gene: 5. The CDR3 is CASSVRDRDFYEQYF. For the CDR3, the DNA is TGTGCCAGCAGCGTAAGGGACAGGGACTTCTACGAGCAGTACTTC.

The genes are TRBV7-2 and TRBJ1-2; 7 nucleotides match TRBD1. J lost 0 bases, V lost 4 bases, and 8 bases had no gene match. Looked up from germline, CDR1 is SGHTA and CDR2 is FQGNSA. The CDR3 totals 16 residues. In DNA form, the CDR3 reads TGTGCCAGCAGCTCCCGGGGGGACAGAGCTAACTATGGCTACACCTTC. Translation: CASSSRGDRANYGYTF.

This clonotype was seen only a few times. V gene TRBV4-3 combines with J gene TRBJ2-5; TRBD2 is a possible D gene (5 bases). CDR1 is LGHNA, CDR2 YSLEER, per germline. This CDR3 is built from 16 residues. V was shortened by 4 bases and J by 4 bases, with 19 bases between the two germline ends. The chain's CDR3 is CASSRTYPNYGETQYF. CDR3 sequence (DNA): TGCGCCAGCAGCCGGACTTACCCGAATTATGGAGAGACCCAGTACTTC.

Many counts were recorded for this clonotype. The chain uses TRBV20-1 and TRBJ1-5; TRBD1 matches at 11 bases. The V gene end was trimmed by 5 bases and the J gene end by 5 bases; junction bases not matched to a gene: 5. The CDR3 sequence is 14 residues long. Germline loops: CDR1 DFQATT, CDR2 SNEGSKA (reference sequence). Here the CDR3 reads CSAGGQGVYQPQHF. Written as DNA, the CDR3 is TGCAGTGCTGGGGGACAGGGGGTATATCAGCCCCAGCATTTT.

This chain links TRBV12-3 or TRBV12-4 with TRBJ2-7; 8 bases map to TRBD2. The CDR3 contains 14 residues. With V trimmed by 6 bases and J by 5 bases, 9 bases remained unmatched. The CDR3 coding sequence is TGTGCCAGCAGGCCCGGGAGGGTCGGCGACGAGCAGTACTTC. Translated, it gives CASRPGRVGDEQYF.

At least ten counts were recorded for this clonotype. The V and J genes are TRBV12-3 or TRBV12-4 and TRBJ2-3; D tentatively reads TRBD1 or TRBD2 (5 bases each). The CDR3 covers 14 residues. The V gene lost 6 bases and the J gene lost 0 bases, with 10 bases spanning the gap. This CDR3 reads CASRRGFSTDTQYF. The CDR3, as DNA: TGTGCCAGCAGGAGGGGATTCAGCACAGATACGCAGTATTTT.

This clonotype has just a few counts. The V call is TRBV7-6, the J call TRBJ1-1; D possibly corresponds to TRBD1 (6 bases). Germline assignment: CDR1 SGHVS and CDR2 FNYEAQ. The CDR3 loop spans 13 amino acids. The V gene lost 5 bases and the J gene lost 8 bases, with 15 bases spanning the gap. The CDR3 nucleotides read TGTGCCAGCAGCCGTCAGACAGGTAGAGAAGCTTTCTTT. Its translation is CASSRQTGREAFF.

The V and J genes are TRBV20-1 and TRBJ1-2; D is ambiguous. Trimming took off 2 bases at V and 3 bases at J, with 7 bases between the two ends. Germline loops: CDR1 DFQATT, CDR2 SNEGSKA (reference sequence). The CDR3 covers 12 residues. The CDR3 protein is CSARRSDYGYTF. CDR3 DNA sequence: TGCAGTGCTAGACGTTCGGACTATGGCTACACCTTC.

This clonotype was detected many times. The V gene is TRBV12-3 or TRBV12-4, the J gene TRBJ2-5; D is unclear. The CDR3 length is 14 residues. V was pared by 6 bases and J by 6 bases, with 17 bases between. CDR3 DNA sequence: TGTGCCAGCAGCCCCCCCTCCCGGATCCAGACCCAGTACTTC. Its protein product is CASSPPSRIQTQYF.

This clonotype came up a few times. The chain joins TRBV7-8 to TRBJ1-6; 8 bases align to TRBD1. CDR3 length: 16 amino acids. CDR1 SGHVS and CDR2 FQNEAQ come from the germline V gene. Unmatched junction bases numbered 10, after V lost 5 bases and J lost 7 bases. This chain's CDR3 is CASSPGQGYRNSPLHF. The CDR3 bases are TGTGCCAGCAGCCCTGGACAGGGCTATAGAAATTCACCCCTCCACTTT.